Presented here are 15 T cell receptor beta chains from one specimen sequenced in a study of cytomegalovirus exposure and HLA in healthy donors. It was with 60 Vbeta and 13 Jbeta primers that the PCR ran. Profiling relied on immunoSEQ multiplex PCR, and the TCRdb table lists in-frame clones only, not all of them. Of 150,000 or so clones listed, 70% were seen once; the top ten hold approximately 4.6%. Sequenced input: PBMCs. These TCRs come from a man younger than 35 in good health and CMV-seropositive.

V and J are TRBV5-1 and TRBJ2-1; 7 positions agree with TRBD2. V lost 3 bases, J lost 3 bases, and 9 bases stayed unmatched. Germline lookup yields CDR1 SGHRS and CDR2 YFSETQ. The CDR3 sequence is 16 residues long. The CDR3 protein is CASSSGDYSRYNEQFF. CDR3 DNA sequence: TGCGCCAGCAGCTCGGGGGACTACAGTCGCTACAATGAGCAGTTCTTC. The complete variable domain, with remaining parts taken from reference TRBV5-1 and TRBJ2-1, reads KAGVTQTPRYLIKTRGQQVTLSCSPISGHRSVSWYQQTPGQGLQFLFEYFSETQRNKGNFPGRFSGRQFSNSRSEMNVSTLELGDSALYLCASSSGDYSRYNEQFFGPGTRLTVL.

This clone was seen a single time. As DNA, the CDR3 is TGTGCCAGCAGCGTAGGGTTTGCGATGGACTATGGCTACACCTTC. This translates into CASSVGFAMDYGYTF. This sequence joins TRBV9 and TRBJ1-2; D is unclear. There are 15 residues in the CDR3. V was trimmed by 0 bases and J by 3 bases, leaving 12 bases between them. Germline-derived CDR1 and CDR2 are SGDLS and YYNGEE. Variable domain in full (rest from reference TRBV9 and TRBJ1-2): DSGVTQTPKHLITATGQRVTLRCSPRSGDLSVYWYQQSLDQGLQFLIQYYNGEERAKGNILERFSAQQFPDLHSELNLSSLELGDSALYFCASSVGFAMDYGYTFGSGTRLTVV.

The V gene is TRBV6-5, the J gene TRBJ1-2; D perhaps matches TRBD1 (5 bases). The V end lost 7 bases, the J end lost 3 bases, and 9 bases lay between the germline ends. CDR3 length equals 12 residues. Germline CDR1 MNHEY, CDR2 SVGAGI. The CDR3 is CASTSGYYGYTF. The CDR3 nucleotides read TGTGCCAGCACCTCAGGGTACTATGGCTACACCTTC.

V and J are TRBV7-8 and TRBJ2-2, with D possibly being TRBD1 (6 bases). The CDR3 loop spans 16 amino acids. Trimming took 2 bases from V and 2 from J, leaving 12 bases between them. The V gene's germline CDR1 is SGHVS and CDR2 FQNEAQ. CDR3 DNA: TGTGCCAGCAGCTTAAGGCAGGGGCTTAACACCGGGGAGCTGTTTTTT. Translation: CASSLRQGLNTGELFF.

The genes are TRBV25-1 and TRBJ2-3; no reliable D call. Germline V CDR1 and CDR2: MGHDK, SYGVNS. Trimming shortened V by 6 bases and J by 2 bases, and 6 bases separated the two germline ends. CDR3 size: 12 residues. The CDR3 protein is CASRQNTDTQYF. In nucleotides, the CDR3 is TGTGCCAGCAGACAGAACACAGATACGCAGTATTTT.

CDR3 region: CASSKGVSTGANVLTF. CDR3 nucleotide sequence: TGCGCCAGCAGTAAAGGGGTTAGTACTGGGGCCAACGTCCTGACTTTC. The chain has TRBV5-1 and TRBJ2-6, with D maybe TRBD1 (5 bases). The CDR3 has 16 amino acids. Trimming removed 5 bases from V and 2 bases from J, with 14 bases in between. CDR1 is SGHRS and CDR2 is YFSETQ in the germline V gene. The variable domain in full, with the rest retrieved from reference TRBV5-1 and TRBJ2-6, is KAGVTQTPRYLIKTRGQQVTLSCSPISGHRSVSWYQQTPGQGLQFLFEYFSETQRNKGNFPGRFSGRQFSNSRSEMNVSTLELGDSALYLCASSKGVSTGANVLTFGAGSRLTVL.

This clone was seen a few times. This chain connects TRBV5-6 to TRBJ1-5, with 7 positions matching TRBD1. The ends lost 0 bases at V and 13 bases at J; junction bases unmatched: 13. The germline V gene encodes CDR1 SGHDT and CDR2 YYEEEE. The CDR3 sequence is 15 residues long. The CDR3 sequence: CASSLVGTATTAQHF. The CDR3 nucleotides read TGTGCCAGCAGCTTGGTAGGGACAGCCACCACGGCGCAGCATTTT.

By proportion, this clone is medium-sized. The rearrangement uses TRBV5-4 and TRBJ2-1, with no clear D. From germline, CDR1 is SGHNT and CDR2 YYREEE (reference sequence). Trimming left V 2 bases short and J 10 bases short, with 16 bases between. The length of the CDR3 is 14 residues. The CDR3 loop reads CASSFGPSGGEQFF. For the CDR3, the DNA is TGTGCCAGCAGCTTTGGTCCCTCGGGTGGCGAGCAGTTCTTC.

The rearrangement links TRBV5-6 to TRBJ2-6; a weak D match, TRBD2 (5 bases). Per the germline V gene, CDR1 is SGHDT and CDR2 is YYEEEE. The V end was cut by 0 bases, the J end by 2 bases, with 9 bases between. This CDR3 region has 16 residues. This CDR3 reads CASSLAGSTGANVLTF. CDR3 in DNA: TGTGCCAGCAGCTTGGCGGGGTCAACTGGGGCCAACGTCCTGACTTTC.

The rearrangement links TRBV7-2 to TRBJ2-7; D perhaps matches TRBD1 (6 bases). The CDR3 has 13 residues. Germline V gene sequence: CDR1 SGHTA, CDR2 FQGNSA. Trimming removed 7 bases from V and 3 bases from J, with 13 bases in between. The CDR3 reads CASTPPGVYEQYV. The CDR3 nucleotides are TGTGCCAGCACCCCCCCAGGGGTCTACGAGCAGTACGTC.

This clone was seen more than once but under ten times. The chain joins TRBV5-4 to TRBJ1-1, with D maybe TRBD1 (6 bases). Trimming took 4 bases from V and 8 from J, leaving 12 bases between them. CDR3 size: 12 residues. Germline loops: CDR1 SGHNT, CDR2 YYREEE (reference sequence). The CDR3 region has the DNA TGTGCCAGCAGCCCTCGGACAGCAGAAGCTTTCTTT. It is translated as CASSPRTAEAFF.

The chain couples TRBV7-8 to TRBJ1-5; 10 bases fit TRBD1. Per germline, CDR1 SGHVS and CDR2 FQNEAQ. The ends lost 5 bases at V and 0 bases at J; junction bases unmatched: 13. This CDR3 spans 19 amino acids. CDR3 amino acids: CASSLRPGQGNPSNQPQHF. CDR3 in DNA: TGTGCCAGCAGCCTTCGCCCGGGACAGGGGAACCCTAGCAATCAGCCCCAGCATTTT.

This clone was seen a handful of times. V is TRBV21-1 and J is TRBJ1-6; the table's TRBD1 call for D was not verified on the DNA. TRBV21-1 is a pseudogene. The CDR3 has 15 residues. Here the CDR3 reads CASSKGRQTNSPLHF. The CDR3 nucleotides read TGTGCCAGCAGCAAAGGAAGACAGACTAATTCACCCCTCCACTTT.

V is TRBV11-3 and J is TRBJ2-3; 9 positions agree with TRBD2. Trimming at V came to 5 bases and at J to 14 bases, leaving 14 bases not matched to a gene. Germline V gene sequence: CDR1 SGHNT, CDR2 YENEEA. The CDR3 runs to 14 residues. CDR3: CASSLAWREGVLYF. The CDR3 DNA sequence: TGTGCCAGCAGCCTAGCATGGCGGGAGGGAGTCCTGTATTTT.

The chain is built from TRBV5-1 and TRBJ1-1, with D tentatively TRBD1 (6 bases). Trimming pared 4 bases from V and 4 bases from J, leaving 14 bases between. The CDR3 sequence is 14 residues long. Germline V gives CDR1 SGHRS, CDR2 YFSETQ. DNA for the CDR3: TGCGCCAGCAGCGGGGCGAGGGGGGGCACTGAAGCTTTCTTT. Protein product: CASSGARGGTEAFF.